This entry concerns a single T cell receptor (beta chain). No antigen is known for it. Germline assignment: CDR1 SGDLS and CDR2 YYNGEE. Trimming removed 4 bases at V and 0 bases at J, with 14 bases between. This CDR3 has 16 amino acids. The entry originates in a study of cytomegalovirus exposure and HLA in healthy donors. Overall study context: Approximately 85 million unique TCRs from HLA-typed donors were held in an early data release. Genetic ancestry analysis placed under 90% of the 300 to 500 donors that were genotyped in the Caucasian-associated cluster. Study findings and constraints: Later examination showed HLA-associated TCR beta chains had greater clonal expansion than equally common others.

The PCR contained 60 Vbeta and 13 Jbeta primers. The assay was immunoSEQ multiplex PCR, and TCRdb's table has in-frame clones only and misses some. The sample records approximately 99,000 clones, approximately 81% being singletons. The V gene is TRBV9, the J gene TRBJ1-3, with D perhaps matching TRBD1 (5 bases). The source is a male donor in good health and CMV-seropositive. The sample comprised PBMCs. The CDR3 is CASSSGAGGSGNTIYF. The CDR3 DNA is TGTGCCAGCAGCTCAGGAGCCGGGGGCTCTGGAAACACCATATATTTT.